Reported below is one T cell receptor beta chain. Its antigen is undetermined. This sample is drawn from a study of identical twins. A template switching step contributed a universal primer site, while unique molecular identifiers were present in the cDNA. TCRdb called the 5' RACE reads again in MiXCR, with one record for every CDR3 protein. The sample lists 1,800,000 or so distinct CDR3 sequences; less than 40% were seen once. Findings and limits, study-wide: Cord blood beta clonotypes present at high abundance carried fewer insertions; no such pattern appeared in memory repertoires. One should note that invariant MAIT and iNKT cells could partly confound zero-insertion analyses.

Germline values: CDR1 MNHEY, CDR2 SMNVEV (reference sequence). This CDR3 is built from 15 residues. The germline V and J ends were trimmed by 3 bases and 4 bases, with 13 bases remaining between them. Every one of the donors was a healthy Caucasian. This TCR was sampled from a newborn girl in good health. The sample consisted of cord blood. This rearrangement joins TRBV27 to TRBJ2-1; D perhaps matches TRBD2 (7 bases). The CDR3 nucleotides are TGTGCCAGCAGTTTCCCAGGGGAGGGGTACAATGAGCAGTTCTTC. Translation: CASSFPGEGYNEQFF.